This T cell receptor beta chain was sequenced during a study of blood T cells in healthy people across ages. Study-level findings and limits: Greater diversity and more naive CD4+ cells were seen in long-lived donors than in aged donors.

Each individual donor underwent a draw of ten milliliters of peripheral blood. Trimming stripped 5 bases from V and 5 bases from J, with 18 bases between. Per germline, CDR1 LNHDA and CDR2 SQIVND (reference sequence). The CDR3 is made up of 16 amino acids. A second PCR of 7 to 11 cycles used a sample-barcoded 5' primer and a J-beta primer mix. TCRdb reanalysed the 5' RACE reads using MiXCR and keeps one entry per CDR3 protein. The repertoire holds some 750,000 distinct CDR3 sequences, 22% seen once, with about 22% in the top ten. A few counts support this clonotype. Its antigen is currently unknown. The clonotype comes from a man in his 70s in good health. The sequenced sample consisted of blood. The chain is built from TRBV19 and TRBJ2-2, with D perhaps matching TRBD2 (6 bases). The CDR3 spells CASSPVRGYKTGELFF. DNA of the CDR3: TGTGCCAGTAGTCCAGTCCGGGGGTACAAGACCGGGGAGCTGTTTTTT. Drawing the rest from reference TRBV19 and TRBJ2-2, the complete variable domain is DGGITQSPKYLFRKEGQNVTLSCEQNLNHDAMYWYRQDPGQGLRLIYYSQIVNDFQKGDIAEGYSVSREKKESFPLTVTSAQKNPTAFYLCASSPVRGYKTGELFFGEGSRLTVL.